This T cell receptor beta chain was found in a study of PD-L1 blockade in urothelial cancer. Across the study: Timepoints chosen for blood analysis were 3 weeks (second dose) and 6 weeks after treatment start.

Here immunoSEQ multiplex PCR was the method, and the copy in TCRdb shows in-frame clones only, minus some. The sample holds tens of thousands of clones, roughly 84% seen once. The time point here: pretreatment peripheral blood. Each individual provided 1 to 8 samples (taken pretreatment and on-treatment). This CDR3 contains 14 residues. Germline V lookup: CDR1 SGHNT, CDR2 YYREEE (reference sequence). Trimming shortened V by 2 bases and J by 7 bases, and 16 bases separated the two germline ends. The source of this sequence is a woman aged 70-85 years with urothelial cancer. Sequenced here: PBMCs, sampled around atezolizumab (anti-PD-L1) treatment. This sequence joins TRBV5-4 and TRBJ2-7, with a weak D call TRBD2 (5 bases). CDR3 residues: CASSFFSRAGEQYF. The CDR3 DNA follows: TGTGCCAGCAGCTTCTTCTCGAGGGCCGGAGAGCAGTACTTC. The full variable domain, completed using reference TRBV5-4 and TRBJ2-7, is ETGVTQSPTHLIKTRGQQVTLRCSSQSGHNTVSWYQQALGQGPQFIFQYYREEENGRGNFPPRFSGLQFPNYSSELNVNALELDDSALYLCASSFFSRAGEQYFGPGTRLTVT.